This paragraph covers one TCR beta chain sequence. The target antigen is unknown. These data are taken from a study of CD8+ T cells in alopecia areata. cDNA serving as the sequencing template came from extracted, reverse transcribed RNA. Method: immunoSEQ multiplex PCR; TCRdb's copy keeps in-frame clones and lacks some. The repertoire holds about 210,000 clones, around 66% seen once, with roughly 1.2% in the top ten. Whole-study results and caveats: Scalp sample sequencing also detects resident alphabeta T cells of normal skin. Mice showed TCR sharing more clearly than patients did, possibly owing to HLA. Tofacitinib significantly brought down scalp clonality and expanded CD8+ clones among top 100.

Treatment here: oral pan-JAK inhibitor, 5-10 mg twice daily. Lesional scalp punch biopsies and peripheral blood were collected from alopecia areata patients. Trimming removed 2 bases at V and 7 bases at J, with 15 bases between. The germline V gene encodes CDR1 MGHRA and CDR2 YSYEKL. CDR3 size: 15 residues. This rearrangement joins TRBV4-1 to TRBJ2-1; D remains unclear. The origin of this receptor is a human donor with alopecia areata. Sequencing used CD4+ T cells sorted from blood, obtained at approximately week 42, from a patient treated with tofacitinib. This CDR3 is CASSQPGGIQNEQFF. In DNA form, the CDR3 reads TGCGCCAGCAGCCAACCGGGTGGGATACAAAATGAGCAGTTCTTC.